These 30 T cell receptor beta chains were sequenced from one sample in a study of graft-versus-host responses after intestinal transplantation. Antigens of these TCRs are unknown. Sequencing was performed with immunoSEQ multiplex PCR; in TCRdb, only in-frame clones are kept and a portion is missing. The sample has around 110,000 clones, about nine tenths seen once. Here the sequenced sample was unstimulated CD4+ T cells sorted from spleen or lymph node cells, taken before intestinal transplant. Receptors originate from a human donor who received an intestinal transplant.

J is TRBJ2-7 and V is TRBV7-2; TRBD2 aligns across 9 bases. The CDR3 contains 16 residues. With 5 bases clipped from V and 3 bases from J, the junction kept 11 bases outside the gene matches. The germline gives CDR1 SGHTA, CDR2 FQGNSA. CDR3 DNA sequence: TGTGCCAGCAGCCTTAGCGGGAGAAGAGGGGACTACGAGCAGTACTTC. This gives the protein CASSLSGRRGDYEQYF.

This rearrangement joins TRBV5-4 to TRBJ2-7, with 8 bases identical to TRBD2. V was clipped by 2 bases and J by 1 base; unmatched bases: 5. CDR3 length: 15 residues. In germline, CDR1 is SGHNT, CDR2 YYREEE (reference sequence). The CDR3 DNA reads TGTGCCAGCAGCTTTAGAACGGGAGGGTCCTACGAGCAGTACTTC. This gives the protein CASSFRTGGSYEQYF.

The J gene is TRBJ2-3, the V gene TRBV5-6; TRBD1 agrees at 7 bases. The CDR3 is made up of 17 amino acids. Unmatched junction bases numbered 9, after V lost 0 bases and J lost 2 bases. Per germline, CDR1 SGHDT and CDR2 YYEEEE. CDR3 sequence: CASSLVGQAGPTDTQYF. CDR3 sequence (DNA): TGTGCCAGCAGCTTGGTCGGACAGGCCGGTCCCACAGATACGCAGTATTTT.

This clone was seen a handful of times. The chain carries TRBV30 and TRBJ1-2; a weak D match, TRBD1 (6 bases). Trimming stripped 3 bases from V and 4 bases from J, with 12 bases between. This CDR3 is built from 13 residues. The germline gives CDR1 GTSNPN, CDR2 SVGIG (reference sequence). DNA of the CDR3: TGTGCCTGGAGCATACAGGGCTTCTATGGCTACACCTTC. Translating gives CAWSIQGFYGYTF.

In this sample, this clone turned up a few times. The V call is TRBV12-5, the J call TRBJ2-7; D may be TRBD2 (7 bases). This CDR3 spans 15 amino acids. Trimming stripped 1 base from V and 3 bases from J, with 13 bases between. The V gene's germline CDR1 is LGHNT and CDR2 FRNRAP. The CDR3 region has the DNA TGTGCTAGTGGTTTGGGGGGGGGCTCTCTCTACGAGCAGTACTTC. Its translation is CASGLGGGSLYEQYF.

The chain has TRBV7-3 and TRBJ1-1; TRBD1 is a possible D gene (6 bases). Germline V gene lookup returns CDR1 SGHTA and CDR2 FQGTGA. This CDR3 spans 13 amino acids. V was trimmed by 4 bases and J by 10 bases, leaving 16 bases between them. The CDR3: CASSSGQLSRAFF. The CDR3 DNA sequence: TGTGCCAGCAGCTCCGGACAGTTATCGAGAGCTTTCTTT.

The chain links TRBV7-2 to TRBJ2-2; TRBD1 matches 9 bases. Germline loops: CDR1 SGHTA, CDR2 FQGNSA. This CDR3 is built from 15 residues. V dropped 0 bases and J dropped 5; count of bases not matched to a gene: 1. The CDR3 is CASSLAQGATGELFF. For the CDR3, the DNA is TGTGCCAGCAGCTTAGCACAGGGGGCGACCGGGGAGCTGTTTTTT. Supplemented by reference TRBV7-2 and TRBJ2-2, the full variable domain reads GAGVSQSPSNKVTEKGKDVELRCDPISGHTALYWYRQSLGQGLEFLIYFQGNSAPDKSGLPSDRFSAERTGGSVSTLTIQRTQQEDSAVYLCASSLAQGATGELFFGEGSRLTVL.

This clone has only one observation. The chain couples TRBV5-1 to TRBJ2-5, with 8 bases identical to TRBD1. Germline CDR1 and CDR2: SGHRS and YFSETQ. V lost 0 bases to trimming and J lost 3 bases; unmatched junction nucleotides: 4. The CDR3 extends over 15 amino acids. The CDR3 region has the DNA TGCGCCAGCAGCTTGGAGGGACAGGTCGAAGAGACCCAGTACTTC. It codes for CASSLEGQVEETQYF.

The rearrangement joins TRBV19 to TRBJ2-5; TRBD2 matches 11 bases. The germline CDR1 and CDR2 sequences are LNHDA and SQIVND (reference sequence). CDR3 length: 15 residues. The V segment lost 5 bases and the J segment 3 bases; nucleotides outside the gene matches: 5. The CDR3 reads CASSGTGLAEETQYF. For the CDR3, the DNA is TGTGCCAGTAGTGGTACGGGACTAGCGGAAGAGACCCAGTACTTC. Supplemented by reference TRBV19 and TRBJ2-5, the full variable domain reads DGGITQSPKYLFRKEGQNVTLSCEQNLNHDAMYWYRQDPGQGLRLIYYSQIVNDFQKGDIAEGYSVSREKKESFPLTVTSAQKNPTAFYLCASSGTGLAEETQYFGPGTRLLVL.

The V and J genes are TRBV6-1 and TRBJ2-3; maybe TRBD1 (6 bases). The CDR3 sequence is 14 residues long. Germline CDR1 MNHNS, CDR2 SASEGT. V was shortened by 4 bases and J by 2 bases, with 10 bases between the two germline ends. CDR3 sequence (DNA): TGTGCCAGCAGTGTAACAGGGCTCACAGATACGCAGTATTTT. Its translation is CASSVTGLTDTQYF.

The CDR3 DNA reads TGCGCCAGCAGCGGTATCACGGGGGAAAACTACAATGAGCAGTTCTTC. Translation gives CASSGITGENYNEQFF. The chain couples TRBV10-2 to TRBJ2-1; a weak D match, TRBD2 (6 bases). Germline V gives CDR1 WSHSY, CDR2 SAAADI. This CDR3 has 16 amino acids. Trimming stripped 6 bases from V and 3 bases from J, with 18 bases between.

Here the CDR3 reads CASSLYWTSGNTGELFF. As DNA, the CDR3 is TGTGCCAGCAGTTTATATTGGACTAGCGGAAACACCGGGGAGCTGTTTTTT. The rearrangement uses TRBV28 and TRBJ2-2; 10 bases are a match to TRBD2. The CDR3 is 17 amino acids. Germline V lookup: CDR1 MDHEN, CDR2 SYDVKM. The V segment lost 1 base and the J segment 2 bases; nucleotides outside the gene matches: 4. Using reference TRBV28 and TRBJ2-2 for the parts outside the CDR3, the full variable domain is DVKVTQSSRYLVKRTGEKVFLECVQDMDHENMFWYRQDPGLGLRLIYFSYDVKMKEKGDIPEGYSVSREKKERFSLILESASTNQTSMYLCASSLYWTSGNTGELFFGEGSRLTVL.

This chain uses TRBV27 with TRBJ2-5; either TRBD1 or TRBD2 may supply D (5 bases each). Trimming shortened V by 10 bases and J by 0 bases, and 12 bases separated the two germline ends. Germline assignment: CDR1 MNHEY and CDR2 SMNVEV (reference sequence). CDR3 length equals 13 residues. CDR3 amino acids: CATRVRDQETQYF. DNA for the CDR3: TGTGCCACCAGGGTGAGGGACCAAGAGACCCAGTACTTC.

The chain employs TRBV5-1 and TRBJ1-4; 7 nucleotides line up with TRBD1. The V and J ends lost 1 base and 4 bases, in that order; junction bases with no gene match: 13. From germline, CDR1 is SGHRS and CDR2 YFSETQ. The CDR3 runs 18 residues. The CDR3 DNA follows: TGCGCCAGCAGCTTGAGGGGGCCCGTCTCTGCCTATAATGAAAAACTGTTTTTT. This encodes CASSLRGPVSAYNEKLFF.

V is TRBV6-1 and J is TRBJ1-4; D remains ambiguous. Per the germline V gene, CDR1 is MNHNS and CDR2 is SASEGT. V was cut by 2 bases and J by 8 bases, with 15 bases left in between. The CDR3 length is 15 residues. CDR3 DNA: TGTGCCAGCAGTGAAAGTCGGGTGGTGAGCGAAAAACTGTTTTTT. It encodes CASSESRVVSEKLFF.

The chain joins TRBV1 to TRBJ1-2. TRBV1 is a documented pseudogene. The CDR3 length is 13 residues. The CDR3: CTSSQVRGIGYTF. DNA for the CDR3: TGCACCAGCAGCCAAGTTCGGGGGATTGGCTACACCTTC.

This chain connects TRBV5-1 to TRBJ2-1, with TRBD2 matching over 10 bases. The CDR3 sequence is 15 residues long. Per germline, CDR1 SGHRS and CDR2 YFSETQ. V lost 5 bases, J lost 4 bases, and 6 bases stayed unmatched. The CDR3 reads CASRPTSGIYNEQFF. In DNA form, the CDR3 reads TGCGCCAGCAGGCCAACTAGCGGGATATACAATGAGCAGTTCTTC.

V and J are TRBV21-1 and TRBJ2-1; TRBD2, the table's D call, was not compared with the DNA. TRBV21-1 is assigned pseudogene status. CDR3 length: 15 residues. This CDR3 is CASIGGRMGGNEQFF. DNA of the CDR3: TGTGCCAGCATAGGCGGGAGAATGGGAGGTAATGAGCAGTTCTTC.

The chain links TRBV19 to TRBJ1-6; D is undetermined. From germline, CDR1 is LNHDA and CDR2 SQIVND (reference sequence). V lost 0 bases to trimming and J lost 7 bases, with 10 bases between them. CDR3 size: 15 residues. The CDR3 sequence: CASSIDFGRNSPLHF. As DNA, the CDR3 is TGTGCCAGTAGTATAGATTTCGGCAGGAATTCACCCCTCCACTTT.

The chain uses TRBV30 and TRBJ2-2, with a tentative D call TRBD2 (5 bases). Trimming shortened V by 2 bases and J by 3 bases, and 10 bases separated the two germline ends. Germline lookup yields CDR1 GTSNPN and CDR2 SVGIG (reference sequence). The CDR3 runs 14 residues. This CDR3 is CAWSLGVYTGELFF. The CDR3 nucleotides read TGTGCCTGGAGTCTCGGGGTGTACACCGGGGAGCTGTTTTTT.

The chain recombines TRBV9 with TRBJ2-3; D possibly corresponds to TRBD2 (6 bases). This CDR3 comprises 13 residues. Germline loops: CDR1 SGDLS, CDR2 YYNGEE. Trimming stripped 2 bases from V and 4 bases from J, with 8 bases between. The CDR3 DNA is TGTGCCAGCAGCGTGGGACTGGCAGATACGCAGTATTTT. It is translated as CASSVGLADTQYF.

V is TRBV6-6 and J is TRBJ2-7; the D is unclear. CDR1 is MNHNY and CDR2 is SVGAGI in the germline V gene (reference sequence). The CDR3 totals 15 residues. Trimming cost V 2 bases and J 4 bases, with 15 bases left between them. Here the CDR3 DNA reads TGTGCCAGCAGTTACGGAGTAGGCCCTCGGTACGAGCAGTACTTC. Translation gives CASSYGVGPRYEQYF.

The rearrangement uses TRBV11-3 and TRBJ2-7; D is possibly TRBD1 (6 bases). V lost 6 bases to trimming and J lost 2 bases, with 14 bases between them. The CDR3 covers 14 residues. Germline V gene data show CDR1 as SGHNT and CDR2 as YENEEA. The CDR3 DNA follows: TGTGCCAGCAGACCCGGGACAACAACCTACGAGCAGTACTTC. Its translation is CASRPGTTTYEQYF.

This clone was counted only a few times. Written as DNA, the CDR3 is TGTGTGGGGAGGAGGGCAGGGAGGAACACTGAAGCTTTCTTT. Its protein product is CVGRRAGRNTEAFF. The J gene is TRBJ1-1, the V gene TRBV30; maybe TRBD1 (5 bases). Looked up from germline, CDR1 is GTSNPN and CDR2 is SVGIG (reference sequence). CDR3 size: 14 residues.

The V and J genes are TRBV29-1 and TRBJ2-1, with D perhaps matching TRBD2 (6 bases). The germline V and J ends were trimmed by 4 bases and 7 bases, with 17 bases remaining between them. The CDR3 contains 14 residues. Germline V CDR1 and CDR2: SQVTM, ANQGSEA. CDR3 bases: TGCAGCGTTGTAGGGAGGATGATAGGGAATGAGCAGTTCTTC. Protein: CSVVGRMIGNEQFF.

The rearrangement uses TRBV5-1 and TRBJ1-4; no definite D call. Per germline, CDR1 SGHRS and CDR2 YFSETQ. Trimming removed 0 bases from V and 5 bases from J, with 14 bases in between. The CDR3 is 16 amino acids. CDR3 sequence: CASSLESGSLNEKLFF. The CDR3 bases are TGCGCCAGCAGCTTGGAGAGCGGCAGTCTAAATGAAAAACTGTTTTTT.

CDR3 sequence reads: CASSPGRTYEQYF. CDR3 DNA: TGTGCCAGCAGCCCCGGACGGACTTACGAGCAGTACTTC. The chain employs TRBV7-7 and TRBJ2-5, with D possibly being TRBD2 (5 bases). The J call is in doubt because the DNA end fits TRBJ2-7 better. This CDR3 comprises 13 residues. CDR1 is SSHAT, CDR2 FNYEAQ, per germline (reference sequence).

The chain carries TRBV4-2 and TRBJ2-3; 8 positions match TRBD2. CDR1 is LGHNA, CDR2 YNFKEQ, per germline. The trim removed 3 bases at V and 2 bases at J, leaving 13 bases unmatched. The CDR3 extends over 18 amino acids. The chain's CDR3 is CASSHGEAGRAPTDTQYF. DNA of the CDR3: TGTGCCAGCAGCCATGGGGAGGCCGGGAGGGCCCCCACAGATACGCAGTATTTT.

Concerning this clone itself: Other DNA sequences in the same sample also yield this CDR3. This chain links TRBV4-3 with TRBJ2-1; D is possibly TRBD1 (5 bases). Germline loops: CDR1 LGHNA, CDR2 YSLEER. This CDR3 comprises 17 residues. V gave up 1 base and J gave up 9 bases, with 22 bases separating them. DNA of the CDR3: TGCGCCAGCAGCCAAGGGCAGGGATTAGGGTTCAAGGCTGAGCAGTTCTTC. Its translation is CASSQGQGLGFKAEQFF.

This chain connects TRBV25-1 to TRBJ1-4; D unclear. This CDR3 has 15 amino acids. CDR1 and CDR2 (germline): MGHDK, SYGVNS. V dropped 2 bases and J dropped 3 bases, with 10 bases sitting between them. CDR3 residues: CASSESYGANEKLFF. As DNA, the CDR3 is TGTGCCAGCAGTGAAAGTTATGGAGCTAATGAAAAACTGTTTTTT.